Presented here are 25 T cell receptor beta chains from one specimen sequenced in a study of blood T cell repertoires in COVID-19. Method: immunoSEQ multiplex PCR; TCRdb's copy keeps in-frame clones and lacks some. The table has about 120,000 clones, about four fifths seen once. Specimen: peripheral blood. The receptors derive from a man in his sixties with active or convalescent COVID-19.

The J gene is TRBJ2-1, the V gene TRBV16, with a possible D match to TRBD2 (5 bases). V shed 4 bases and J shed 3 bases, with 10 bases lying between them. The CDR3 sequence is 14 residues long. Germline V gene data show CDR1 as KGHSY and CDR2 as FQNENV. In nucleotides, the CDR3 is TGTGCCAGCAGCCCCCCCGGAGGCTACAATGAGCAGTTCTTC. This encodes CASSPPGGYNEQFF.

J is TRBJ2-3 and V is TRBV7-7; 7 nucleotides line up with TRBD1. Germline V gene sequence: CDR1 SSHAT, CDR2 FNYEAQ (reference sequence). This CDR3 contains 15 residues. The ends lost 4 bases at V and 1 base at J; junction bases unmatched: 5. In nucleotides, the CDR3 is TGTGCCAGCAGCTCCACAGGGGATGGCACAGATACGCAGTATTTT. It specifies CASSSTGDGTDTQYF. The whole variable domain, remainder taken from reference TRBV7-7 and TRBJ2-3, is GAGVSQSPRYKVTKRGQDVTLRCDPISSHATLYWYQQALGQGPEFLTYFNYEAQPDKSGLPSDRFSAERPEGSISTLTIQRTEQRDSAMYRCASSSTGDGTDTQYFGPGTRLTVL.

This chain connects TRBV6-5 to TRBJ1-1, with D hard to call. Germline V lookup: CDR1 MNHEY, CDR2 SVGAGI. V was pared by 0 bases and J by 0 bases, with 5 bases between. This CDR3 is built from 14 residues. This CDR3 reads CASSYSSVNTEAFF. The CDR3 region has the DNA TGTGCCAGCAGTTACTCCTCGGTGAACACTGAAGCTTTCTTT.

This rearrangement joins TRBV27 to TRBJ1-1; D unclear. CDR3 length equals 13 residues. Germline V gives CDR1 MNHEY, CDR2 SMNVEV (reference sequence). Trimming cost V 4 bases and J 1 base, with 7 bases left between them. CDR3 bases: TGTGCCAGCAGTTCGTCAGAGAACACTGAAGCTTTCTTT. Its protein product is CASSSSENTEAFF.

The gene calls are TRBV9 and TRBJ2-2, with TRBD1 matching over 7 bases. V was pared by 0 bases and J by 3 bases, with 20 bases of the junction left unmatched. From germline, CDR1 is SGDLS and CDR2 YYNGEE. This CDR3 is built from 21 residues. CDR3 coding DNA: TGTGCCAGCAGCGTAGCGGATGGTTACAGGGGCCCGCCTGGTGACACCGGGGAGCTGTTTTTT. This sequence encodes CASSVADGYRGPPGDTGELFF.

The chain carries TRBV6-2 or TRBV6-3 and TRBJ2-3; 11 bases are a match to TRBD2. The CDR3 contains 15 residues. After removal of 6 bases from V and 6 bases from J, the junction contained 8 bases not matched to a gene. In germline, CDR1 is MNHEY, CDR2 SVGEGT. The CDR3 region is CASSIAGGEPDTQYF. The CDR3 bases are TGTGCCAGCAGCATAGCGGGAGGGGAGCCCGATACGCAGTATTTT.

The CDR3 loop reads CASTEGGASNQPQHF. DNA of the CDR3: TGTGCCAGCACCGAAGGGGGGGCCAGCAATCAGCCCCAGCATTTT. J is TRBJ1-5 and V is TRBV28; tentatively, D is TRBD1 (6 bases). In germline, CDR1 is MDHEN, CDR2 SYDVKM. This CDR3 comprises 15 residues. Trimming cost V 7 bases and J 1 base, with 14 bases left between them.

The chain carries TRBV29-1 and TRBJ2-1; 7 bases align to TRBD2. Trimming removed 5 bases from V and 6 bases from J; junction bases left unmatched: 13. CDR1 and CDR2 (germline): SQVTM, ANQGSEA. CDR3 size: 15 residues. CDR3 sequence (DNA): TGCAGCGTTAGGCCTAGCGGATTACACCCCAATGAGCAGTTCTTC. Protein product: CSVRPSGLHPNEQFF.

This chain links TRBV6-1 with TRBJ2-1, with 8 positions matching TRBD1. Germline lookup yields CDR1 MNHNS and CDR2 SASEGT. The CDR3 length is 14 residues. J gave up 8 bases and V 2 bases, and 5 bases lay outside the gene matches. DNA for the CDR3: TGTGCCAGCAGTGAAATGGGACAGGCCCATGAGCAGTTCTTC. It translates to CASSEMGQAHEQFF.

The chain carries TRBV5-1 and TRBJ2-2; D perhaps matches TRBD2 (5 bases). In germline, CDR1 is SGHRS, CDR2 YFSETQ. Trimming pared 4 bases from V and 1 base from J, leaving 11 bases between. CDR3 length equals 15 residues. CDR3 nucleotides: TGCGCCAGCAGCGCTGGACTCATGAACACCGGGGAGCTGTTTTTT. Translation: CASSAGLMNTGELFF.

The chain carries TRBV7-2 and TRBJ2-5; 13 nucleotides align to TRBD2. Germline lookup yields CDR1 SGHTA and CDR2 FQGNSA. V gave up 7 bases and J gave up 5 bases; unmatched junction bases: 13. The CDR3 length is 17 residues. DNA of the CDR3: TGTGCCAGCACCCGAAACCCGGGACTAGCGGGACGGGAGACCCAGTACTTC. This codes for CASTRNPGLAGRETQYF.

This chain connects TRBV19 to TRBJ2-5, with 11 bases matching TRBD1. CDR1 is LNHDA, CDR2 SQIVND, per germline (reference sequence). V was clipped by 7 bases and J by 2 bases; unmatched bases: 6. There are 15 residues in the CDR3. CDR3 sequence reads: CASNTGQGGQETQYF. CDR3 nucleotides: TGTGCCAGTAATACGGGACAGGGGGGACAAGAGACCCAGTACTTC. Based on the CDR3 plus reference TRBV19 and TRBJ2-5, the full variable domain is DGGITQSPKYLFRKEGQNVTLSCEQNLNHDAMYWYRQDPGQGLRLIYYSQIVNDFQKGDIAEGYSVSREKKESFPLTVTSAQKNPTAFYLCASNTGQGGQETQYFGPGTRLLVL.

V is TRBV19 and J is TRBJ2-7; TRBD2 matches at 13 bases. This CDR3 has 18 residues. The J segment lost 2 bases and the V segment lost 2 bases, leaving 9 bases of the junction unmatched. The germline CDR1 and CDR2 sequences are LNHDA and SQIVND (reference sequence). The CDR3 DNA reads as TGTGCCAGTAGTATAACGGCGACTAGCGGGGGGTTCGCCTACGAGCAGTACTTC. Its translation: CASSITATSGGFAYEQYF. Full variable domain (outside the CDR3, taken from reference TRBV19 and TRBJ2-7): DGGITQSPKYLFRKEGQNVTLSCEQNLNHDAMYWYRQDPGQGLRLIYYSQIVNDFQKGDIAEGYSVSREKKESFPLTVTSAQKNPTAFYLCASSITATSGGFAYEQYFGPGTRLTVT.

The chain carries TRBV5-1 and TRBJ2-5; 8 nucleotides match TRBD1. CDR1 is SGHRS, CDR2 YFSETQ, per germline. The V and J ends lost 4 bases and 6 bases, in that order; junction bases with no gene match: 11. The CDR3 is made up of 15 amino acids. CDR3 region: CASSLNPGGRQTQYF. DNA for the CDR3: TGCGCCAGCAGCCTAAATCCAGGGGGCAGACAGACCCAGTACTTC.

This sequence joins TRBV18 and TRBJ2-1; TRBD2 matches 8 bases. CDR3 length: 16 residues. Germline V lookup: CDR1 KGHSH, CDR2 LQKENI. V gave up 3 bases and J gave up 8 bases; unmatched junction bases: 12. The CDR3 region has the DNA TGTGCCAGCTCACCTCAGAAGCGGGAGAATTTTTATGAGCAGTTCTTC. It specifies CASSPQKRENFYEQFF.

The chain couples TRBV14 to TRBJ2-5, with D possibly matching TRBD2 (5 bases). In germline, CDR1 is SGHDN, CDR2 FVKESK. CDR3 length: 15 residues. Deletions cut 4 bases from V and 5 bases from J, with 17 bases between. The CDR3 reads CASSPHGVLGETQYF. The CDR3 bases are TGTGCCAGCAGCCCCCACGGGGTTCTGGGGGAGACCCAGTACTTC.

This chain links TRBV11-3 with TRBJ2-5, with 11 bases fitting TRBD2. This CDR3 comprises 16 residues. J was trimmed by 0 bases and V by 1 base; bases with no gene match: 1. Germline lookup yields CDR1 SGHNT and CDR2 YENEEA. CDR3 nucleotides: TGTGCCAGCAGCTTAGCGACTAGCGGGGACCAAGAGACCCAGTACTTC. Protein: CASSLATSGDQETQYF.

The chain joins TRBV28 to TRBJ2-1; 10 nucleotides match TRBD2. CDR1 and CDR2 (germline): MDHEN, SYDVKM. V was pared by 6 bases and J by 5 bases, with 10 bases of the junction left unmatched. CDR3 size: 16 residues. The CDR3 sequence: CASRPELAGRDNEQFF. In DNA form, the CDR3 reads TGTGCCAGCAGACCTGAACTAGCGGGGAGGGACAATGAGCAGTTCTTC.

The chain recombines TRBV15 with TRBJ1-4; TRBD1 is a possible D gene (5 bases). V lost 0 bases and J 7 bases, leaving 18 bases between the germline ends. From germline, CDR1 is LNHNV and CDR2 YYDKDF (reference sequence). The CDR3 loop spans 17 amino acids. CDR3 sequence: CATSREPIGGTGEKLFF. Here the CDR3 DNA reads TGTGCCACCAGCAGAGAGCCAATTGGGGGGACGGGTGAAAAACTGTTTTTT.

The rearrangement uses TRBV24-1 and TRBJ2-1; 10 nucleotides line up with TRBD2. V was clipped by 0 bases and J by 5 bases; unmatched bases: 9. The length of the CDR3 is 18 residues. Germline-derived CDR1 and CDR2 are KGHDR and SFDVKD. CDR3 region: CATSDLASGRLGDNEQFF. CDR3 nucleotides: TGTGCCACCAGTGATTTGGCTAGCGGGAGACTGGGAGACAATGAGCAGTTCTTC.

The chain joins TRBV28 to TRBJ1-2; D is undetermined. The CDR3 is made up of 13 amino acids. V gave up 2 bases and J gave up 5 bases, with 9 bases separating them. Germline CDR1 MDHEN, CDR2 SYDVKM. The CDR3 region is CASSLGGVYGYTF. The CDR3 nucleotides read TGTGCCAGCAGTTTAGGAGGAGTATATGGCTACACCTTC.

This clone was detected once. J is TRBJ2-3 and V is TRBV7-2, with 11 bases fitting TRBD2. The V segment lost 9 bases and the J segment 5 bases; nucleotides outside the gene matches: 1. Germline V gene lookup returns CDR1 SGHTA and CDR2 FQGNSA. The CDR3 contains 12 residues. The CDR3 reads CASSGRGDTQYF. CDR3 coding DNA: TGTGCCAGTAGCGGGAGGGGAGATACGCAGTATTTT.

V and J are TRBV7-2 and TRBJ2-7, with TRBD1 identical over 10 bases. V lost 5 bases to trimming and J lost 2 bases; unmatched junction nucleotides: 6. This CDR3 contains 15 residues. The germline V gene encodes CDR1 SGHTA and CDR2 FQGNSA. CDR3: CASSPRQGATYEQYF. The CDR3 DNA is TGTGCCAGCAGCCCTCGACAGGGGGCCACCTACGAGCAGTACTTC.

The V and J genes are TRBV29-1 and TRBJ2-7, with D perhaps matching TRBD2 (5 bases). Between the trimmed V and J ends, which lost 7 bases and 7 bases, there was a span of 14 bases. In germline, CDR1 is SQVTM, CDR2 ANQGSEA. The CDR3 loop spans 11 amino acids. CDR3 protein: CSAPLRGEQYF. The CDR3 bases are TGCAGCGCACCCCTCAGAGGGGAGCAGTACTTC.

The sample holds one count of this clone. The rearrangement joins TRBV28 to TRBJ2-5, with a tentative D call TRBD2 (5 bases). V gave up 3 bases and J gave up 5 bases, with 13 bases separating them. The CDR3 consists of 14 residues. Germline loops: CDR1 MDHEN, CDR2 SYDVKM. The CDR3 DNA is TGTGCCAGCAGTTTTCGGGGAGTAGGGGAGACCCAGTACTTC. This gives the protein CASSFRGVGETQYF.